The 13 T cell receptor beta chains given below trace back to one sample, sequenced in a study of siplizumab effects on memory and regulatory T cells. Using immunoSEQ multiplex PCR, the repertoire was profiled, and TCRdb retains in-frame clones only, with some absent. The sample lists roughly 100,000 clones; just over 90% were seen once. The sequencing sample was made of CD4+ T cells sorted from blood. The receptors stem from a human donor in good health.

This sequence joins TRBV7-9 and TRBJ2-7; 7 bases are a match to TRBD1. Trimming at V came to 6 bases and at J to 7 bases, leaving 9 bases not matched to a gene. CDR1 and CDR2 (germline): SEHNR, FQNEAQ (reference sequence). The CDR3 length is 13 residues. CDR3: CASRGEGAREQYF. The CDR3 nucleotides are TGTGCCAGCAGGGGAGAGGGGGCGCGGGAGCAGTACTTC.

This sequence joins TRBV5-1 and TRBJ2-1; 8 bases fit TRBD2. The germline gives CDR1 SGHRS, CDR2 YFSETQ. This CDR3 comprises 15 residues. The V segment lost 1 base and the J segment 9 bases; nucleotides outside the gene matches: 9. CDR3 sequence (DNA): TGCGCCAGCAGCTTGACGAGCGGGAGTGGGGGTGAGCAGTTCTTC. The encoded protein is CASSLTSGSGGEQFF.

The chain joins TRBV4-1 to TRBJ2-4, with 11 bases aligning to TRBD2. The V and J ends lost 4 bases and 4 bases, in that order; junction bases with no gene match: 12. The CDR3 has 18 amino acids. Germline lookup yields CDR1 MGHRA and CDR2 YSYEKL. CDR3 residues: CASSPRDLLAGEKNIQYF. DNA of the CDR3: TGCGCCAGCAGCCCAAGGGACCTACTAGCGGGGGAGAAAAACATTCAGTACTTC.

The chain links TRBV15 to TRBJ2-1; 12 nucleotides agree with TRBD2. Trimming cost V 2 bases and J 6 bases; bases outside gene matches: 11. This CDR3 contains 18 residues. Germline values: CDR1 LNHNV, CDR2 YYDKDF (reference sequence). The CDR3 protein is CATSRRTGLAGLVNEQFF. The DNA for the CDR3 is TGTGCCACCAGCAGACGTACCGGACTAGCGGGATTAGTCAATGAGCAGTTCTTC.

On this clone: The sample holds other DNA sequences that translate to the same CDR3. The V and J genes are TRBV5-1 and TRBJ2-3; 8 bases align to TRBD1. Germline V gene data show CDR1 as SGHRS and CDR2 as YFSETQ. CDR3 length: 13 amino acids. The junction had 4 bases not matched to a gene; V was cut back by 7 bases and J by 3 bases. CDR3 nucleotide sequence: TGCGCCAGCCGGACAGGGACTACAGATACGCAGTATTTT. Amino acids: CASRTGTTDTQYF.

CDR3 residues: CSDRGYEQYF. Here the CDR3 DNA reads TGCAGTGACAGGGGTTACGAGCAGTACTTC. V and J are TRBV20-1 and TRBJ2-7, with 7 bases that match TRBD1. After removal of 7 bases from V and 4 bases from J, the junction contained 1 base not matched to a gene. CDR3 length: 10 residues. The germline V gene has CDR1 DFQATT and CDR2 SNEGSKA (reference sequence).

This clone was detected a few times. V and J are TRBV6-5 and TRBJ2-3; no definite D call. Trimming removed 5 bases at V and 2 bases at J, with 11 bases between. This CDR3 has 14 residues. Germline CDR1 reads MNHEY; CDR2 reads SVGAGI. DNA for the CDR3: TGTGCCAGCAGTCTAACCGGTTACACAGATACGCAGTATTTT. Translating gives CASSLTGYTDTQYF.

DNA of the CDR3: TGTGCCAGCAGCCCGACCCAGGGGGAGACCCAGTACTTC. The encoded protein is CASSPTQGETQYF. This sequence joins TRBV7-3 and TRBJ2-5, with TRBD1 as a possible D gene (6 bases). The CDR3 has 13 residues. Germline V gene data show CDR1 as SGHTA and CDR2 as FQGTGA. V shed 5 bases and J shed 5 bases, with 12 bases lying between them. Looking up the rest from reference TRBV7-3 and TRBJ2-5 gives the full variable domain: GAGVSQTPSNKVTEKGKYVELRCDPISGHTALYWYRQSLGQGPEFLIYFQGTGAADDSGLPNDRFFAVRPEGSVSTLKIQRTERGDSAVYLCASSPTQGETQYFGPGTRLLVL.

The rearrangement uses TRBV15 and TRBJ2-2; D is ambiguous. Looked up from germline, CDR1 is LNHNV and CDR2 is YYDKDF (reference sequence). The CDR3 length is 14 residues. Trimming stripped 1 base from V and 0 bases from J, with 3 bases between. The CDR3: CATSRGTNTGELFF. The CDR3 region has the DNA TGTGCCACCAGCAGAGGTACGAACACCGGGGAGCTGTTTTTT.

V and J are TRBV7-2 and TRBJ1-2; D gene unclear. The V gene's germline CDR1 is SGHTA and CDR2 FQGNSA. This CDR3 has 13 residues. The V gene lost 2 bases and the J gene lost 5 bases, with 9 bases spanning the gap. For the CDR3, the DNA is TGTGCCAGCAGCTTAAGCCGTGTATATGGCTACACCTTC. Its protein product is CASSLSRVYGYTF.

The genes are TRBV30 and TRBJ1-1; the D is unclear. The CDR3 length is 14 residues. Trimming shortened V by 4 bases and J by 1 base, and 13 bases separated the two germline ends. Germline V gene data show CDR1 as GTSNPN and CDR2 as SVGIG (reference sequence). Here the CDR3 DNA reads TGTGCCTGGAAGATAGACTTGAGGAACACTGAAGCTTTCTTT. Encoded protein: CAWKIDLRNTEAFF. The whole variable domain, remainder taken from reference TRBV30 and TRBJ1-1, is SQTIHQWPATLVQPVGSPLSLECTVEGTSNPNLYWYRQAAGRGLQLLFYSVGIGQISSEVPQNLSASRPQDRQFILSSKKLLLSDSGFYLCAWKIDLRNTEAFFGQGTRLTVV.

The J gene is TRBJ2-7, the V gene TRBV21-1; the tabulated D call, TRBD1, remains unverified against the DNA. TRBV21-1 represents a pseudogene. CDR3 length equals 15 residues. CDR3 DNA sequence: TGTGCCAGCACCGCACAGGGAGAAACCGTCTACGAGCAGTACTTC. This gives the protein CASTAQGETVYEQYF.

V gene TRBV7-2 combines with J gene TRBJ1-1; the match to TRBD1 covers 11 bases. CDR1 and CDR2 (germline): SGHTA, FQGNSA. The J segment lost 4 bases and the V segment lost 4 bases, leaving 8 bases of the junction unmatched. This CDR3 region has 16 residues. For the CDR3, the DNA is TGTGCCAGCAGCTCTCTACCGGGACAGGGGGGCACTGAAGCTTTCTTT. Encoded protein: CASSSLPGQGGTEAFF.